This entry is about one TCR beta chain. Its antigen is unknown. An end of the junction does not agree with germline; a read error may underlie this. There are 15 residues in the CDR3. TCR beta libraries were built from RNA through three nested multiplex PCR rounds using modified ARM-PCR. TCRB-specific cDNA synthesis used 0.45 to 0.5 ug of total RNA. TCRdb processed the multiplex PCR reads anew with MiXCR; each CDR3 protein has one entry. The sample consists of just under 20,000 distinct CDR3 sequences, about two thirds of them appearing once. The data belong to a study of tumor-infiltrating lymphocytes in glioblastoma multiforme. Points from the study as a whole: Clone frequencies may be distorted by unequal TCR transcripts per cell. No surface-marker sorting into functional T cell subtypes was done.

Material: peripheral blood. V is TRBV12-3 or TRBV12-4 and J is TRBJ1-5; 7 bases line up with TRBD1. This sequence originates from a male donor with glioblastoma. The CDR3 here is CPSSLIRDRNQPQHF. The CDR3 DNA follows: TGTCCCAGTAGTTTAATCCGGGACAGAAATCAGCCCCAGCATTTT.